Each of the 6 T cell receptor beta chains below was sequenced from the same sample in a study of early T cells in non-severe SARS-CoV-2 infection (dated by TCRdb to the early 2020s). The method behind the library was 5' RACE. Sequencing relied on a NextSeq 500. The raw public data were reprocessed by TCRdb itself: fastp quality trimming at Q25, MiXCR clonotype calling, in-frame beta chains only. CDR3 protein sequences are deduplicated, and each keeps its most common genes and DNA. The sample table holds fewer than 85,000 distinct CDR3 sequences, of which 16% were seen once. Roughly 2.7% of the sample belongs to the ten largest clones. Sequencing input: whole blood. The receptor source for this set is an adult who was a healthcare worker with PCR-confirmed SARS-CoV-2 infection or an uninfected control (not recorded which).

J is TRBJ2-3 and V is TRBV24-1; 9 bases are shared with TRBD2. V was clipped by 4 bases and J by 2 bases; unmatched bases: 9. The CDR3 sequence is 17 residues long. Germline CDR1 is KGHDR and CDR2 is SFDVKD. DNA of the CDR3: TGTGCCACCAGTGACCAGAATAGCGGGAGTTACACAGATACGCAGTATTTT. Encoded protein: CATSDQNSGSYTDTQYF.

V and J are TRBV7-6 and TRBJ2-7, with D perhaps TRBD1 or TRBD2 (5 bases each). Germline lookup yields CDR1 SGHVS and CDR2 FNYEAQ. The CDR3 is 14 residues long. Between the trimmed V and J ends, which lost 1 base and 2 bases, there was a span of 9 bases. The CDR3 is CASSLVQGPYEQYF. The DNA for the CDR3 is TGTGCCAGCAGCTTAGTCCAGGGACCCTACGAGCAGTACTTC.

The CDR3 DNA follows: TGTGCCAGCAGCAACGGTTTGCAGTCGAACACTGAAGCTTTCTTT. Amino acid sequence: CASSNGLQSNTEAFF. The V and J genes are TRBV21-1 and TRBJ1-1. TRBV21-1 is a pseudogene segment. The CDR3 sequence is 15 residues long.

The chain carries TRBV5-6 and TRBJ2-7, with D perhaps TRBD2 (6 bases). V lost 1 base and J lost 8, with 22 bases in between. This CDR3 is built from 16 residues. Germline V gene lookup returns CDR1 SGHDT and CDR2 YYEEEE. CDR3 nucleotide sequence: TGTGCCAGCAGCTTGTTCGGTCCGGGAGATTTTTCCCAGCAGTACTTC. This encodes CASSLFGPGDFSQQYF.

This sequence joins TRBV20-1 and TRBJ1-4, with 7 bases matching TRBD1. Germline values: CDR1 DFQATT, CDR2 SNEGSKA (reference sequence). J gave up 6 bases and V 3 bases, and 7 bases lay outside the gene matches. The CDR3 totals 14 residues. CDR3 amino acids: CSASVTGKYEKLFF. DNA for the CDR3: TGCAGTGCTAGTGTGACAGGGAAGTATGAAAAACTGTTTTTT.

By sample share, this clonotype is medium-sized (0.01 to 0.1%). The gene calls are TRBV7-2 and TRBJ2-3; the match to TRBD2 covers 11 bases. Germline CDR1 reads SGHTA; CDR2 reads FQGNSA. CDR3 length equals 16 residues. The junction had 6 bases not matched to a gene; V was cut back by 2 bases and J by 5 bases. CDR3 in DNA: TGTGCCAGCAGCTTAAGTAGCGGGGGGGCCGAAGATACGCAGTATTTT. It is translated as CASSLSSGGAEDTQYF.